The sequence of this T cell receptor (beta chain) was determined in a study of blood T cells in healthy people across ages. Germline V gene lookup returns CDR1 MDHEN and CDR2 SYDVKM. The length of the CDR3 is 12 residues. Trimming took 7 bases from V and 10 from J, leaving 14 bases between them. A second PCR, run for roughly 7 to 11 cycles, used a sample-barcoded 5' primer plus a J-beta primer mix. Any given sample supplied a minimum of 3 million CDR3-containing paired-end reads. TCRdb analysed the 5' RACE reads with MiXCR anew, one entry per CDR3 protein. The sample comprises fewer than 2,000,000 distinct CDR3 sequences, about 35% of which are singletons, and 10% to 12% rests with the top ten.

The chain couples TRBV28 to TRBJ2-1; D may be TRBD1 (6 bases). Sequencing input: blood. This receptor was obtained from a woman aged 25-40 years in good health. CDR3 in amino acids: CASTNRAREQFF. CDR3 DNA sequence: TGTGCCAGCACGAACAGGGCCCGAGAGCAGTTCTTC.